A single sample is the source of the 31 T cell receptor beta chains below, sequenced in a study of blood T cells in healthy people across ages. A second PCR of roughly 6 to 12 cycles used a sample-barcoded 5' primer and a J-beta primer mix. TCRdb independently ran MiXCR on the 5' RACE reads; one entry per CDR3 protein. The sample consists of over a million distinct CDR3 sequences, approximately 59% of them appearing once. Sequenced material: blood. These receptors were collected from a man aged 18 to 29 in good health.

The chain combines TRBV15 with TRBJ2-3, with D possibly matching TRBD2 (5 bases). V gave up 1 base and J gave up 0 bases, with 8 bases separating them. This CDR3 comprises 15 residues. CDR1 and CDR2 from the germline V gene are LNHNV and YYDKDF (reference sequence). The CDR3 DNA reads as TGTGCCACCAGCAGAGTTAGCGCCAGCACAGATACGCAGTATTTT. It yields the protein CATSRVSASTDTQYF.

In this sample, this clonotype turned up a few times. This chain uses TRBV3-1 with TRBJ2-7; D remains ambiguous. V was cut by 1 base and J by 0 bases, with 7 bases left in between. Germline V CDR1 and CDR2: LGHDT, YNNKEL (reference sequence). The CDR3 covers 14 residues. CDR3 nucleotide sequence: TGTGCCAGCAGCCAAGCAATGGGCTCCTACGAGCAGTACTTC. Its protein product is CASSQAMGSYEQYF.

This rearrangement joins TRBV6-5 to TRBJ2-4, with D tentatively TRBD2 (5 bases). There are 14 residues in the CDR3. CDR1 MNHEY and CDR2 SVGAGI come from the germline V gene. With 0 bases removed from V and 13 bases from J, the gap between germline ends came to 16 bases. The CDR3 is CASSYSLSGSLQYF. The CDR3 bases are TGTGCCAGCAGTTACTCTCTAAGCGGAAGCCTGCAGTACTTC.

The CDR3 DNA sequence: TGTGCCAGCACACCCGAGGGCCCGGCGGTTTCACCCCTCCACTTT. This translates into CASTPEGPAVSPLHF. The rearrangement joins TRBV6-6 to TRBJ1-6; D remains ambiguous. Germline CDR1 reads MNHNY; CDR2 reads SVGAGI (reference sequence). CDR3 length: 15 amino acids. The ends were cut back, 7 bases at V and 9 bases at J, with 19 bases in the middle.

This clonotype has a count of ten or more. The chain links TRBV5-1 to TRBJ1-1; D remains ambiguous. CDR1 and CDR2 (germline): SGHRS, YFSETQ. V was pared by 3 bases and J by 7 bases, with 10 bases between. The CDR3 is 12 residues long. The CDR3, as DNA: TGCGCCAGCAGCTCCGTAACAAGTGAAGCTTTCTTT. It is translated as CASSSVTSEAFF.

This clonotype occurred once. The V and J genes are TRBV11-2 and TRBJ2-2; the D is unclear. The CDR3 sequence is 14 residues long. V was cut by 4 bases and J by 8 bases, with 14 bases left in between. The germline gives CDR1 SGHAT, CDR2 FQNNGV. The chain's CDR3 is CASSSFIPGGELFF. The DNA of the CDR3 is TGTGCCAGCAGCTCCTTTATCCCTGGGGGGGAGCTGTTTTTT.

The V and J genes are TRBV12-3 or TRBV12-4 and TRBJ1-2; 8 positions match TRBD1. The trim removed 6 bases at V and 2 bases at J, leaving 8 bases unmatched. This CDR3 comprises 15 residues. DNA for the CDR3: TGTGCCAGCAGAAGACAGGGGCGTGAAAACTATGGCTACACCTTC. Translation: CASRRQGRENYGYTF.

CDR3 loop: CASSQPIGNQPQHF. The CDR3 DNA sequence: TGCGCCAGCAGCCAACCTATAGGCAATCAGCCCCAGCATTTT. The gene calls are TRBV4-1 and TRBJ1-5, with D unclear. The CDR3 covers 14 residues. The germline gives CDR1 MGHRA, CDR2 YSYEKL. Trimming shortened V by 2 bases and J by 2 bases, and 7 bases separated the two germline ends.

V and J are TRBV20-1 and TRBJ2-1, with 7 bases fitting TRBD1. CDR1 is DFQATT, CDR2 SNEGSKA, per germline (reference sequence). The J segment lost 6 bases and the V segment lost 4 bases, leaving 3 bases of the junction unmatched. The CDR3 is 12 residues long. CDR3 bases: TGCAGTGCTAAGGGACAGATCAATGAGCAGTTCTTC. Protein product: CSAKGQINEQFF.

The V and J genes are TRBV20-1 and TRBJ1-1; D gene uncertain. Germline CDR1 is DFQATT and CDR2 is SNEGSKA (reference sequence). V gave up 1 base and J gave up 6 bases, with 21 bases separating them. The CDR3 extends over 16 amino acids. The CDR3, as DNA: TGCAGTGCTAGAGCTCCTCGTATCTGGGAGGAAGCTGAAGCTTTCTTT. Protein product: CSARAPRIWEEAEAFF.

The table lists this clonotype with a count of one. The chain carries TRBV5-1 and TRBJ2-5; no clear D gene. CDR1 is SGHRS, CDR2 YFSETQ, per germline. CDR3 length: 13 amino acids. Trimming stripped 4 bases from V and 1 base from J, with 8 bases between. CDR3 in amino acids: CASSDWAQETQYF. CDR3 sequence (DNA): TGCGCCAGCAGCGATTGGGCCCAAGAGACCCAGTACTTC.

In its sample, this clonotype was seen a few times. The junction departs from germline at one end; a sequencing error may be responsible. This chain uses TRBV5-1 with TRBJ1-2, with D tentatively TRBD1 (5 bases). The CDR3 is 14 amino acids. The V gene's germline CDR1 is SGHRS and CDR2 YFSETQ. The CDR3 nucleotides read TGCGCCAGCAGTTTGGTGCAGGGATCGGATGGCTACACCTTC. It translates to CASSLVQGSDGYTF.

This rearrangement joins TRBV6-2 or TRBV6-3 to TRBJ1-1; no clear D gene. The CDR3 sequence is 12 residues long. The V end lost 6 bases, the J end lost 7 bases, and 12 bases lay between the germline ends. Germline V gene sequence: CDR1 MNHEY, CDR2 SVGEGT. In nucleotides, the CDR3 is TGTGCCAGCAGGCAGGTTGGCAGTGAAGCTTTCTTT. This translates into CASRQVGSEAFF.

In regard to this clonotype: A junction end diverges from the germline sequence, so it may reflect a read error. V and J are TRBV28 and TRBJ2-7, with 8 bases matching TRBD1. Germline V gene data show CDR1 as MDHEN and CDR2 as SYDVKM. This CDR3 contains 15 residues. In nucleotides, the CDR3 is TGTGCCAGCAGTCGGACAGGGTTGGGCTCCTGCGAGCAGTACTTC. Its protein is CASSRTGLGSCEQYF.

The chain couples TRBV7-6 to TRBJ2-1; TRBD1 or TRBD2 may be the D gene (6 bases each). Germline assignment: CDR1 SGHVS and CDR2 FNYEAQ. Between the trimmed V and J ends, which lost 1 base and 0 bases, there was a span of 19 bases. The CDR3 is 19 amino acids. CDR3 residues: CASSLEGGLTLSSYNEQFF. The CDR3 DNA reads as TGTGCCAGCAGCTTAGAGGGGGGACTCACACTGAGCTCCTACAATGAGCAGTTCTTC.

This clonotype was observed many times. The J gene is TRBJ2-7, the V gene TRBV5-1; 10 bases fit TRBD1. Trimming took 5 bases from V and 3 from J; bases not matched to a gene: 2. This CDR3 is 13 amino acids long. The V gene's germline CDR1 is SGHRS and CDR2 YFSETQ. The CDR3 coding sequence is TGCGCCAGCAGGGGGACAGGGGACTACGAGCAGTACTTC. Translation: CASRGTGDYEQYF.

The chain links TRBV7-9 to TRBJ2-7; 9 positions agree with TRBD1. V gave up 5 bases and J gave up 5 bases; unmatched junction bases: 10. Germline V lookup: CDR1 SEHNR, CDR2 FQNEAQ (reference sequence). This CDR3 comprises 15 residues. Written as DNA, the CDR3 is TGTGCCAGCAGCGGCACGGGACAGGGCATCGACGAGCAGTACTTC. Its translation is CASSGTGQGIDEQYF.

The chain joins TRBV29-1 to TRBJ2-7; no definite D call. V lost 0 bases and J lost 0, with 9 bases in between. This CDR3 region has 14 residues. CDR1 is SQVTM and CDR2 is ANQGSEA in the germline V gene. CDR3 in DNA: TGCAGCGTTGAAGATGAAACAGCCTCCTACGAGCAGTACTTC. Its translation is CSVEDETASYEQYF.

This chain links TRBV6-2 or TRBV6-3 with TRBJ2-1; D unclear. The CDR3 is made up of 14 amino acids. Trimming cost V 7 bases and J 4 bases, with 14 bases left between them. The germline V gene has CDR1 MNHEY and CDR2 SVGEGT. This CDR3 reads CASNPPSAYNEQFF. The CDR3 coding sequence is TGTGCCAGCAATCCCCCTTCCGCGTACAATGAGCAGTTCTTC.

V and J are TRBV9 and TRBJ1-1, with D perhaps TRBD1 (6 bases). Germline V CDR1 and CDR2: SGDLS, YYNGEE. The CDR3 spans 13 residues. V was trimmed by 0 bases and J by 6 bases, leaving 9 bases between them. CDR3 in DNA: TGTGCCAGCAGCGTAGTGGCAGGGGCTGAAGCTTTCTTT. Amino acids: CASSVVAGAEAFF.

As to this clonotype: At one of its ends the junction is not consistent with the germline gene, which may arise from a read error. The rearrangement joins TRBV7-9 to TRBJ2-1, with TRBD2 as a possible D gene (5 bases). Germline V CDR1 and CDR2: SEHNR, FQNEAQ (reference sequence). The CDR3 is 16 amino acids. CDR3 sequence (DNA): TGCGCCAGCAGCTTAAGGAGGTTTGGGCTTAACGATGAGCAGTTCTTC. Its protein product is CASSLRRFGLNDEQFF.

The chain carries TRBV20-1 and TRBJ1-1; D is ambiguous. V lost 1 base, J lost 2 bases, and 11 bases lay in between. From germline, CDR1 is DFQATT and CDR2 SNEGSKA (reference sequence). This CDR3 has 14 amino acids. CDR3 region: CSARVDTGNTEAFF. DNA for the CDR3: TGCAGTGCTAGAGTAGATACGGGCAACACTGAAGCTTTCTTT.

J is TRBJ2-7 and V is TRBV18; TRBD2 agrees at 8 bases. Germline V gives CDR1 KGHSH, CDR2 LQKENI. V was clipped by 6 bases and J by 4 bases; unmatched bases: 14. CDR3 length: 16 amino acids. The CDR3 protein is CASSPPFGLAGYEQYF. The CDR3 DNA reads TGTGCCAGCTCCCCCCCATTTGGTCTAGCGGGTTACGAGCAGTACTTC.

This clonotype has a handful of counts. The rearrangement uses TRBV29-1 and TRBJ2-5; possibly TRBD1 or TRBD2 for D (5 bases each). The assigned J gene may be wrong: the sequence end matches TRBJ2-7 better. This CDR3 is 10 amino acids long. Germline assignment: CDR1 SQVTM and CDR2 ANQGSEA. This chain's CDR3 is CSVVGHEQYF. In DNA form, the CDR3 reads TGCAGCGTTGTGGGACACGAGCAGTACTTC.

The V gene is TRBV20-1, the J gene TRBJ1-4, with unresolved D. V was clipped by 5 bases and J by 7 bases, with 11 bases between them. Germline-derived CDR1 and CDR2 are DFQATT and SNEGSKA (reference sequence). The CDR3 loop spans 12 amino acids. This CDR3 is CSAEVRFEKLFF. CDR3 DNA sequence: TGCAGTGCTGAAGTGCGGTTTGAAAAACTGTTTTTT.

The chain joins TRBV20-1 to TRBJ2-7; weak D call: TRBD1 (5 bases). The CDR3 is 16 amino acids. V was cut by 0 bases and J by 0 bases, with 15 bases left in between. Germline V lookup: CDR1 DFQATT, CDR2 SNEGSKA (reference sequence). CDR3 coding DNA: TGCAGTGCTAGAGATCTCTTAGGGGCTTCCTCCTACGAGCAGTACTTC. It yields the protein CSARDLLGASSYEQYF.

The chain links TRBV6-6 to TRBJ2-5; D possibly corresponds to TRBD2 (6 bases). Trimming stripped 5 bases from V and 3 bases from J, with 19 bases between. Germline V gene data show CDR1 as MNHNY and CDR2 as SVGAGI (reference sequence). This CDR3 has 16 amino acids. The DNA of the CDR3 is TGTGCCAGCAGTCCATCTAAAGAGGGACTGAAAGAGACCCAGTACTTC. This gives the protein CASSPSKEGLKETQYF.

The V gene is TRBV12-3 or TRBV12-4, the J gene TRBJ2-1; 15 bases agree with TRBD2. The CDR3 loop spans 17 amino acids. After removal of 6 bases from V and 6 bases from J, the junction contained 9 bases not matched to a gene. The DNA for the CDR3 is TGTGCCAGCAGGGGCCCGGGACTAGCGGGGGGCTTCAATGAGCAGTTCTTC. Amino acids: CASRGPGLAGGFNEQFF.

This CDR3 reads CSARGKPSTDTQYF. CDR3 bases: TGCAGTGCTAGAGGAAAACCTAGCACAGATACGCAGTATTTT. The chain carries TRBV20-1 and TRBJ2-3; no reliable D call. Germline V CDR1 and CDR2: DFQATT, SNEGSKA (reference sequence). The V end lost 1 base, the J end lost 0 bases, and 8 bases lay between the germline ends. This CDR3 contains 14 residues.

This clonotype showed up just once. The chain combines TRBV20-1 with TRBJ1-1; a weak D match, TRBD1 (5 bases). The germline V gene encodes CDR1 DFQATT and CDR2 SNEGSKA (reference sequence). This CDR3 region has 13 residues. Deletions cut 5 bases from V and 11 bases from J, with 21 bases between. Here the CDR3 DNA reads TGCAGTGCTGTGGAGGGGAATCCTGGAGGCGCTTTCTTT. Encoded protein: CSAVEGNPGGAFF.

The CDR3 sequence is CASSQPTGKVYEQYF. The CDR3 nucleotides are TGTGCCAGCAGCCAACCGACAGGGAAGGTATACGAGCAGTACTTC. This chain uses TRBV3-1 with TRBJ2-7; 7 bases line up with TRBD1. The germline V gene has CDR1 LGHDT and CDR2 YNNKEL (reference sequence). Trimming cost V 2 bases and J 4 bases; bases outside gene matches: 8. CDR3 length: 15 amino acids.